These T cell receptor beta chains were read from a single sample in a study of cytomegalovirus exposure and HLA in healthy donors. Sequencing was performed with immunoSEQ multiplex PCR; in TCRdb, only in-frame clones are kept and a portion is missing. Here the sample spans 150,000 to 200,000 clones, roughly 89% being singletons. Specimen: PBMCs. The receptor source for this set is a woman aged 25-40 years in good health and CMV-seronegative. Both conserved end residues are part of each CDR3. D genes are given only for firm matches. Clone size, where shown, is once, few, many, or a class for clones that have expanded.

j_call v_call d_call clone_size cdr3_aa cdr3_nt
TRBJ2-7 TRBV5-1 NA few CASSLGSGQNEQYF TGCGCCAGCAGCTTGGGGTCCGGACAAAACGAGCAGTACTTC
TRBJ1-2 TRBV6-6 TRBD1 few CASSPIPTGDYGYTF TGTGCCAGCAGTCCAATCCCCACAGGGGACTATGGCTACACCTTC
TRBJ1-3 TRBV18 NA NA CASSEDRSSTIYF TGTGCCAGCTCAGAAGACAGGAGTAGCACCATATATTTT
TRBJ1-2 TRBV19 NA NA CASSIALRHNSGYTF TGTGCCAGTAGTATAGCCCTAAGACACAACTCGGGCTACACCTTC
TRBJ1-1 TRBV9 NA NA CASSANRDTAPEAFF TGTGCCAGCAGTGCTAACCGGGACACAGCCCCTGAAGCTTTCTTT
TRBJ2-7 TRBV7-8 NA NA CASSLSLKSYEQYF TGTGCCAGCAGCTTGAGTCTGAAAAGCTACGAGCAGTACTTC
TRBJ1-1 TRBV7-9 TRBD1 NA CASSAAGGWTEAFF TGTGCCAGCAGCGCCGCAGGGGGCTGGACTGAAGCTTTCTTT
TRBJ2-1 TRBV12-5 TRBD2 NA CAIRTSGYNEQFF TGTGCTATTCGGACTAGCGGATACAATGAGCAGTTCTTC
TRBJ2-2 TRBV4-2 TRBD1 NA CASSQEGTGTGELFF TGTGCCAGCAGCCAGGAAGGGACAGGGACCGGGGAGCTGTTTTTT
TRBJ2-2 TRBV6-6 TRBD1 NA CASSRQTGVNTGELFF TGTGCCAGCAGTCGCCAGACAGGGGTGAACACCGGGGAGCTGTTTTTT
TRBJ2-1 TRBV4-3 NA NA CASSQDRMRGREAEQFF TGCGCCAGCAGCCAAGATCGGATGAGGGGTAGGGAGGCTGAGCAGTTCTTC
TRBJ2-7 TRBV27 TRBD2 NA CASSFVGGDEQYF TGTGCCAGCAGTTTTGTGGGGGGGGACGAGCAGTACTTC